This entry describes one T cell receptor beta chain. Its antigen specificity is not known. Per-base quality was not reported, and no clone a single base away is much larger than it. Enrolling through a virtual design, the prospective study's participants ranged in age from roughly 18 to 95 years and lived across more than 20 United States geographic areas. To assign participants to cohorts, the prospective study relied on clinical history that participants themselves reported in a screening survey and a study questionnaire. Mobile phlebotomists in the prospective study collected whole blood, serum and a nasopharyngeal or oropharyngeal swab from every participant. Prospective study participants could optionally give additional blood draws and questionnaires over an approximately two-month period. Prospective study blood samples were shipped either frozen or at room temperature before DNA extraction.

This sample was included in a study of blood T cell repertoires in COVID-19 (dated by TCRdb to 2018 to 2020). Describing the broader study: The collaborator samples originated in the United States, Italy and Spain and spanned the acute and convalescent phases of COVID-19. Nearly every sample came with metadata listing a de-identified subject ID, COVID-19 status, age in years and sex. The material from the prospective study consisted of cDNA or gDNA derived from T cells, B-cell-depleted T cells, or PBMCs. The samples were drawn from two sources: the first 160 participants of the ongoing ImmuneRACE study, and 1,000 to 1,500 subjects contributed by 6 global collaborators. HLA class I and class II types, where available, came from metadata supplied by the sample provider rather than from assay-based typing. The repertoires were made available in a free public database intended to serve as a resource for research on the immune response to SARS-CoV-2. Deeply sampled blood TCRbeta repertoires from subjects exposed to, actively infected with, or recovered from COVID-19 were included in the dataset.

Summary of the overall study and its limitations: The quantity of clinical and demographic metadata differed by source and by participant and was supplied without curation.

TCRbeta CDR3 regions were amplified from genomic DNA by means of the immunoSEQ Assay, a bias-controlled multiplex PCR. As for the original processing: Within the assay, amplification of reference gene primers was used to estimate how many nucleated cells each sample contained. To quantify the absolute abundance of each unique TCRbeta CDR3 rearrangement, sequence reads were collapsed and filtered. For each sample, productive Simpson clonality was calculated as the square root of Simpson's diversity index across productive rearrangements. TCRdb stores this immuneACCESS table with in-frame sequences only. Part of the clones is absent; in the studies checked, under half of the shortfall reflects unresolved V genes, and no reason is known for the rest. D and trimming come from the DNA, and the V and J calls and clone size come from that table. For this sample there are under 55,000 clones; 70% to 85% appear just once. The ten largest account for under 6.5% of the sample.

V and J lose 1 base and 4 bases, and a span of 10 bases separates them. Based on the germline V gene, the CDR1 and CDR2 sequences are SGHVS and FQNEAQ. The CDR3 goes from the cysteine to the phenylalanine over 14 residues. Only CDR3 DNA remains: 42 bases, in frame from the first base. The receptor was isolated from a woman aged 50 to 60 with acute COVID-19. Source material: PBMCs or T cells enriched from blood (not recorded which). The chain is assembled from TRBV7-8 and TRBJ1-2; D gene: possibly TRBD1, on 5 matching bases. The CDR3 amino acid sequence is: CASSLGGSPYGYTF. DNA sequence: TGTGCCAGCAGCTTAGGGGGCAGTCCCTATGGCTACACCTTC.